A selection of T cell receptor beta chains follows, all from one sample in a study of CD8 T cells in ankylosing spondylitis. One entry per CDR3 protein, called by TCRdb with MiXCR from the 5' RACE reads. The sample has 300,000 to 350,000 distinct CDR3 sequences; around 21% are singletons. Sequenced: blood, either unsorted or a sorted T cell fraction (not recorded which). The receptor source for this set is a female donor with ankylosing spondylitis or in good health (not recorded which). The CDR3 runs from the conserved cysteine through the conserved F or W. The order of the fields is clone size, D gene, J gene, V gene, CDR3 protein, CDR3 DNA. The D gene is left open where the match is weak. Size is omitted from some rows. Given values are once, few, many or a class for expanded clones.

size: .
D: .
J: TRBJ2-1
V: TRBV7-2
CDR3: CASSPRAETYNEQFF
DNA: TGTGCCAGCAGCCCCCGGGCGGAAACCTACAATGAGCAGTTCTTC

size: few
D: .
J: TRBJ1-1
V: TRBV18
CDR3: CASSPTGGLNTEAFF
DNA: TGTGCCAGCTCACCAACGGGAGGCTTGAACACTGAAGCTTTCTTT

size: .
D: TRBD2
J: TRBJ2-1
V: TRBV12-3/TRBV12-4
CDR3: CASRAGLAGNHEQFF
DNA: TGTGCCAGCAGGGCCGGACTAGCGGGAAACCATGAGCAGTTCTTC

size: many
D: .
J: TRBJ1-2
V: TRBV29-1
CDR3: CSVRTVVHYGYTF
DNA: TGCAGCGTCCGGACAGTCGTCCACTATGGCTACACCTTC

size: .
D: .
J: TRBJ1-1
V: TRBV7-2
CDR3: CASSLEARENTEAFF
DNA: TGTGCCAGCAGCTTGGAGGCCAGGGAGAACACTGAAGCTTTCTTT

size: .
D: .
J: TRBJ1-2
V: TRBV28
CDR3: CASSLPEGRDGYTF
DNA: TGTGCCAGCAGCCTCCCTGAAGGACGCGATGGCTACACCTTC

size: .
D: .
J: TRBJ2-7
V: TRBV7-2
CDR3: CASSPGPQGYEQYF
DNA: TGTGCCAGCAGCCCCGGGCCCCAAGGCTACGAGCAGTACTTC

size: .
D: TRBD2
J: TRBJ2-1
V: TRBV5-1
CDR3: CASSYIPGLAGGTAEYNEQFF
DNA: TGCGCCAGCAGCTACATACCGGGACTAGCGGGAGGGACCGCCGAGTACAATGAGCAGTTCTTC

size: few
D: TRBD1
J: TRBJ2-2
V: TRBV7-2
CDR3: CASSRDRITGELFF
DNA: TGTGCCAGCAGCCGGGACAGGATTACCGGGGAGCTGTTTTTT

size: .
D: TRBD2
J: TRBJ2-5
V: TRBV6-4
CDR3: CASSAVAGEETQYF
DNA: TGTGCCAGCAGTGCGGTAGCGGGAGAGGAGACCCAGTACTTC

size: .
D: .
J: TRBJ1-2
V: TRBV28
CDR3: CASSFQLNYGYTF
DNA: TGTGCCAGCAGTTTCCAGCTGAACTATGGCTACACCTTC

size: few
D: .
J: TRBJ1-5
V: TRBV3-1
CDR3: CASSPRDINQPQHF
DNA: TGTGCCAGCAGCCCCCGGGACATCAATCAGCCCCAGCATTTT

size: few
D: TRBD1
J: TRBJ1-5
V: TRBV24-1
CDR3: CATSDRESQPQHF
DNA: TGTGCCACCAGCGACAGGGAGAGTCAGCCCCAGCATTTT

size: .
D: TRBD2
J: TRBJ2-1
V: TRBV3-1
CDR3: CASSQDKTSGSSSYNEQFF
DNA: TGTGCCAGCAGCCAAGATAAAACTAGCGGGAGTTCTTCCTACAATGAGCAGTTCTTC

size: .
D: TRBD1
J: TRBJ2-4
V: TRBV6-1
CDR3: CASRDRVLNIQYF
DNA: TGTGCCAGCAGGGACAGGGTTTTGAACATTCAGTACTTC

size: .
D: TRBD1
J: TRBJ1-2
V: TRBV20-1
CDR3: CSARRAGTDYGYTF
DNA: TGCAGTGCTAGACGGGCCGGGACAGACTATGGCTACACCTTC

size: few
D: .
J: TRBJ2-1
V: TRBV4-2
CDR3: CASSHVHREEQFF
DNA: TGTGCCAGCAGCCACGTTCACCGGGAGGAGCAGTTCTTC

size: few
D: .
J: TRBJ1-2
V: TRBV24-1
CDR3: CATSDSSKNGYTF
DNA: TGTGCCACCAGTGATTCAAGTAAGAATGGCTACACCTTC

size: .
D: .
J: TRBJ2-6
V: TRBV7-8
CDR3: CASNAYTRAGANVLTF
DNA: TGTGCCAGCAACGCTTATACCAGGGCTGGGGCCAACGTCCTGACTTTC

size: few
D: .
J: TRBJ1-1
V: TRBV7-2
CDR3: CASSLGGGVSTEAFF
DNA: TGTGCCAGCAGCTTAGGTGGGGGGGTAAGCACTGAAGCTTTCTTT

size: .
D: .
J: TRBJ1-1
V: TRBV14
CDR3: CASSQGRRGEAFF
DNA: TGTGCCAGCAGCCAAGGGCGGAGGGGTGAAGCTTTCTTT

size: few
D: .
J: TRBJ2-4
V: TRBV20-1
CDR3: CSAEAGQAVLAKNIQYF
DNA: TGCAGTGCCGAAGCGGGACAGGCCGTATTAGCCAAAAACATTCAGTACTTC

size: few
D: .
J: TRBJ1-2
V: TRBV2
CDR3: CASSDHADGYTF
DNA: TGTGCCAGCAGTGACCACGCGGATGGCTACACCTTC

size: .
D: TRBD2
J: TRBJ2-3
V: TRBV29-1
CDR3: CSAGGGRSTDTQYF
DNA: TGCAGCGCGGGGGGGGGAAGGAGCACAGATACGCAGTATTTT

size: .
D: .
J: TRBJ1-5
V: TRBV7-9
CDR3: CASSRIAGQPQHF
DNA: TGTGCCAGCAGCAGGATAGCGGGACAGCCCCAGCATTTT

size: .
D: TRBD1
J: TRBJ1-5
V: TRBV19
CDR3: CASTGQGNSNQPQHF
DNA: TGTGCCAGTACTGGACAGGGAAATAGCAATCAGCCCCAGCATTTT

size: .
D: .
J: TRBJ2-1
V: TRBV15
CDR3: CATSLGGYNEQFF
DNA: TGTGCCACCAGCCTGGGGGGTTACAATGAGCAGTTCTTC

size: .
D: .
J: TRBJ2-7
V: TRBV18
CDR3: CASSQNTFEQYF
DNA: TGTGCCAGCTCTCAGAACACCTTTGAGCAGTACTTC

size: .
D: .
J: TRBJ2-2
V: TRBV12-3/TRBV12-4
CDR3: CASSLAGSSTGELFF
DNA: TGTGCCAGCAGTTTAGCGGGGAGCTCCACCGGGGAGCTGTTTTTT

size: many
D: TRBD2
J: TRBJ2-1
V: TRBV6-6
CDR3: CASAGLDIHEQFF
DNA: TGTGCCAGCGCGGGACTAGACATTCATGAGCAGTTCTTC

size: few
D: TRBD1
J: TRBJ1-1
V: TRBV12-3/TRBV12-4
CDR3: CASSRTGGNAEAFF
DNA: TGTGCCAGCAGCCGCACAGGGGGGAACGCTGAAGCTTTCTTT

size: many
D: .
J: TRBJ1-5
V: TRBV10-3
CDR3: CAIRPGREGNQPQHF
DNA: TGTGCCATCAGACCCGGACGGGAGGGGAATCAGCCCCAGCATTTT

size: .
D: .
J: TRBJ2-5
V: TRBV21-1
CDR3: CEALRLAGEVQETQYF
DNA: TGTGAGGCTTTGAGACTAGCGGGAGAGGTACAAGAGACCCAGTACTTC

size: few
D: .
J: TRBJ2-1
V: TRBV11-2
CDR3: CASTNGPGNEQFF
DNA: TGTGCCAGCACCAACGGCCCGGGTAATGAGCAGTTCTTC

size: few
D: .
J: TRBJ2-7
V: TRBV5-1
CDR3: CASSLPGDEQYF
DNA: TGCGCCAGCAGCTTGCCCGGAGACGAGCAGTACTTC

size: .
D: TRBD1
J: TRBJ2-1
V: TRBV12-3/TRBV12-4
CDR3: CASSSWTGRNEQFF
DNA: TGTGCCAGCAGCTCGTGGACAGGGAGGAATGAGCAGTTCTTC

size: few
D: TRBD1
J: TRBJ1-4
V: TRBV5-6
CDR3: CASSLVGQPEKLFF
DNA: TGTGCCAGCAGCTTGGTGGGACAGCCGGAAAAACTGTTTTTT

size: few
D: .
J: TRBJ2-1
V: TRBV25-1
CDR3: CASSEYLAVRGGYNEQFF
DNA: TGTGCCAGCAGTGAATATTTGGCGGTTAGGGGGGGATACAATGAGCAGTTCTTC

size: few
D: TRBD2
J: TRBJ2-2
V: TRBV12-3/TRBV12-4
CDR3: CASGNPGLADTGELFF
DNA: TGTGCCAGCGGAAATCCGGGACTAGCAGACACCGGGGAGCTGTTTTTT

size: .
D: .
J: TRBJ1-1
V: TRBV3-1
CDR3: CASSQNPGQNTEAFF
DNA: TGTGCCAGCAGCCAAAACCCAGGACAGAACACTGAAGCTTTCTTT

size: .
D: .
J: TRBJ1-3
V: TRBV24-1
CDR3: CATSPGGNTIYF
DNA: TGTGCCACCTCTCCGGGCGGAAACACCATATATTTT

size: .
D: .
J: TRBJ2-1
V: TRBV12-3/TRBV12-4
CDR3: CASGGTYNEQFF
DNA: TGTGCCAGCGGGGGAACCTACAATGAGCAGTTCTTC

size: once
D: .
J: TRBJ1-4
V: TRBV7-8
CDR3: CASRLRGTRAEKLFF
DNA: TGTGCCAGCAGATTACGGGGGACACGGGCTGAAAAACTGTTTTTT

size: .
D: .
J: TRBJ2-3
V: TRBV30
CDR3: CAWAQGPDTQYF
DNA: TGTGCCTGGGCACAGGGACCAGATACGCAGTATTTT

size: .
D: TRBD1
J: TRBJ2-5
V: TRBV12-3/TRBV12-4
CDR3: CASSPDRVSQETQYF
DNA: TGTGCCAGCAGTCCGGACAGGGTATCCCAAGAGACCCAGTACTTC

size: few
D: TRBD1
J: TRBJ2-2
V: TRBV3-1
CDR3: CASSYRDRPTGELFF
DNA: TGTGCCAGCAGCTACCGGGACAGACCCACCGGGGAGCTGTTTTTT

size: few
D: .
J: TRBJ1-3
V: TRBV12-3/TRBV12-4
CDR3: CASKTVSGNTIYF
DNA: TGTGCCAGCAAGACAGTCTCTGGAAACACCATATATTTT

size: .
D: TRBD1
J: TRBJ2-2
V: TRBV20-1
CDR3: CSGDRGAGELFF
DNA: TGCAGTGGGGACAGGGGTGCCGGGGAGCTGTTTTTT